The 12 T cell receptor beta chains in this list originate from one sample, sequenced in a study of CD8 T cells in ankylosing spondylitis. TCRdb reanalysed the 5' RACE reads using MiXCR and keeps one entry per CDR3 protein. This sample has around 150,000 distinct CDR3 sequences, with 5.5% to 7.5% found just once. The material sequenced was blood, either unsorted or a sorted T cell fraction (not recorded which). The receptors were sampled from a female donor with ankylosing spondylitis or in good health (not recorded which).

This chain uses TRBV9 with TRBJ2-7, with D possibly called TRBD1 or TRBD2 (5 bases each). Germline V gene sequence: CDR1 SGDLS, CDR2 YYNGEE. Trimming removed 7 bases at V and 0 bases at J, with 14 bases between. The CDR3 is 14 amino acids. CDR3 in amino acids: CASGRDGTSYEQYF. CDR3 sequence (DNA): TGTGCCAGCGGCCGGGACGGGACCTCCTACGAGCAGTACTTC.

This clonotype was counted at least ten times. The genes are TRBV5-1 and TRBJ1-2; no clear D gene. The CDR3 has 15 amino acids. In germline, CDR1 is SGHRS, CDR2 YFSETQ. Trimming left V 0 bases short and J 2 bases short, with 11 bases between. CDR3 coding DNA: TGCGCCAGCAGCTTGGCCGGTGGCAGAAACTATGGCTACACCTTC. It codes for CASSLAGGRNYGYTF.

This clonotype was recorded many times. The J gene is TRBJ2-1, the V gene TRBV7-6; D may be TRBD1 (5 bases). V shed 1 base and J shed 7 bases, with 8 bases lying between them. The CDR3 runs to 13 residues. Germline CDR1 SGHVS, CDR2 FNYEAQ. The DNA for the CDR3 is TGTGCCAGCAGCTTAGTTAGGGGAAATGAGCAGTTCTTC. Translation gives CASSLVRGNEQFF.

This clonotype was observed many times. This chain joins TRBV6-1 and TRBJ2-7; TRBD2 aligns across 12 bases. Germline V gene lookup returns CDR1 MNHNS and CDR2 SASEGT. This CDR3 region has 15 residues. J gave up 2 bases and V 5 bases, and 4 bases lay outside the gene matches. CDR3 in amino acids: CASSRTSGETYEQYF. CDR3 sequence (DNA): TGTGCCAGCAGTAGGACTAGCGGGGAAACCTACGAGCAGTACTTC.

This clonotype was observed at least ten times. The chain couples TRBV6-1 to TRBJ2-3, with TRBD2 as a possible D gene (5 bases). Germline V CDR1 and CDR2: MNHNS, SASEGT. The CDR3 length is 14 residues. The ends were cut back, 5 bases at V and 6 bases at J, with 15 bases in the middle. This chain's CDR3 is CASSSGQNGDTQYF. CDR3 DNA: TGTGCCAGCAGTAGCGGCCAGAACGGGGATACGCAGTATTTT.

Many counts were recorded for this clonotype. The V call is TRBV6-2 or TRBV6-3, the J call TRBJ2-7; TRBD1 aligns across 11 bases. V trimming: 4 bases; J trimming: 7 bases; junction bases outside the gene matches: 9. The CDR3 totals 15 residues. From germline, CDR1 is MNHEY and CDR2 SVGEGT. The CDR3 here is CASSSPGQGVIEQYF. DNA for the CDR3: TGTGCCAGCAGTTCACCGGGACAGGGGGTTATTGAGCAGTACTTC.

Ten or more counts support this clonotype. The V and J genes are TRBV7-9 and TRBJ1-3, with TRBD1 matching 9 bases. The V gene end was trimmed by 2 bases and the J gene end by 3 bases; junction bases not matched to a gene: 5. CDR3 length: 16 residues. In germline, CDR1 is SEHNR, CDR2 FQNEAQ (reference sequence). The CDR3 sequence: CASSLRTGVIGNTIYF. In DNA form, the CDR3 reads TGTGCCAGCAGCTTACGGACAGGGGTCATTGGAAACACCATATATTTT.

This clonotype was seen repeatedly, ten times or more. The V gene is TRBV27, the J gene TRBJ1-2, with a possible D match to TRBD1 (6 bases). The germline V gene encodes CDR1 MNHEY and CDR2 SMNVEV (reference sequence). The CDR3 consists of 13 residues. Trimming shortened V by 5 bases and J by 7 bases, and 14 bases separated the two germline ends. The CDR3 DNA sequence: TGTGCCAGCAGTCTCAGGGGATCGGTTGGCTACACCTTC. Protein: CASSLRGSVGYTF.

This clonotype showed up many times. CDR3 residues: CSVVADEQYF. CDR3 DNA sequence: TGCAGCGTTGTAGCAGACGAGCAGTACTTC. The chain recombines TRBV29-1 with TRBJ2-7, with D hard to call. Germline values: CDR1 SQVTM, CDR2 ANQGSEA. V lost 4 bases to trimming and J lost 5 bases, with 6 bases between them. The CDR3 spans 10 residues.

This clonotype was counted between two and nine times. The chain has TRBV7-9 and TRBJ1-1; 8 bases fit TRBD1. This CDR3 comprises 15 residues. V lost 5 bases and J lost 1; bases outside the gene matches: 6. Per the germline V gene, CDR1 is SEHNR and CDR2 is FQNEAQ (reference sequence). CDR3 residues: CASSVPGQENTEAFF. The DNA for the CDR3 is TGTGCCAGCAGCGTACCGGGACAGGAGAACACTGAAGCTTTCTTT.

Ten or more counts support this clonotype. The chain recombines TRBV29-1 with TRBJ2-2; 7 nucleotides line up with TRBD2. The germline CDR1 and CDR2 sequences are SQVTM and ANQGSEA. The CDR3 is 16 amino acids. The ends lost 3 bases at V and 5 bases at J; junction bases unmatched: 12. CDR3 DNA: TGCAGCGTTGACCTAACGGGGGGAGGGTTGACCGGGGAGCTGTTTTTT. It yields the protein CSVDLTGGGLTGELFF.

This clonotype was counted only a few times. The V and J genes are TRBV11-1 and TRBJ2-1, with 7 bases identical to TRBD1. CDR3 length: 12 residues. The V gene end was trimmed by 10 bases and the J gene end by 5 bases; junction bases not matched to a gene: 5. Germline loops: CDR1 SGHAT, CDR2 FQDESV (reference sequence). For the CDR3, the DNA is TGTGCCATCCGGGACAGTGACAATGAGCAGTTCTTC. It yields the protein CAIRDSDNEQFF.